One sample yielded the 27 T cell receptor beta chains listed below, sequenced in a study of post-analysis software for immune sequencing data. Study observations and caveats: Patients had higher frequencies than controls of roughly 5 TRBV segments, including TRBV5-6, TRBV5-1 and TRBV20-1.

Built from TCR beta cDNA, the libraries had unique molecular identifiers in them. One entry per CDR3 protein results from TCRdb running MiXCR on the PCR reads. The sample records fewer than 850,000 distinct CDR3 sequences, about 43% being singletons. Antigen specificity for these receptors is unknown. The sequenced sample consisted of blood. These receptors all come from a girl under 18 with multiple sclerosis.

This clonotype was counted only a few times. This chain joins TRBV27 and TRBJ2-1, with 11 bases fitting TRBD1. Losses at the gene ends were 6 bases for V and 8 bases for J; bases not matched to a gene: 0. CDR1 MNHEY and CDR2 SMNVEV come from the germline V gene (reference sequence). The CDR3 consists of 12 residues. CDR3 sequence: CASRGQGDEQFF. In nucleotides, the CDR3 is TGTGCCAGCAGGGGACAGGGGGATGAGCAGTTCTTC.

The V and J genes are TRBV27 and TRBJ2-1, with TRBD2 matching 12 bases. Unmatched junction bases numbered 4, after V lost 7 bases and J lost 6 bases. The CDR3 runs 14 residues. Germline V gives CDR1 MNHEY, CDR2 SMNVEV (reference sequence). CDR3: CASTTLAGGNEQFF. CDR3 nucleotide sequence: TGTGCCAGCACCACACTAGCGGGAGGCAATGAGCAGTTCTTC.

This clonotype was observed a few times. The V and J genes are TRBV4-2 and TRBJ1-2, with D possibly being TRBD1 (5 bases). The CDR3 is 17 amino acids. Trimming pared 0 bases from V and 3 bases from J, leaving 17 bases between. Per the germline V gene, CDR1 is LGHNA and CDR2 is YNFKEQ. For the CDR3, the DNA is TGTGCCAGCAGCCAAGAGGCAGGGAGCCCCTCGTACTATGGCTACACCTTC. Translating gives CASSQEAGSPSYYGYTF.

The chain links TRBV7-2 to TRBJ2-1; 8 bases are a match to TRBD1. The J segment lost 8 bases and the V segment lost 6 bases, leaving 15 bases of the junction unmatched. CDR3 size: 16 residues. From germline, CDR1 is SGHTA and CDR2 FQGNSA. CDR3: CASRVSDRGSRDEQFF. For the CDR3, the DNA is TGTGCCAGCAGGGTTTCAGACAGGGGATCCAGGGATGAGCAGTTCTTC. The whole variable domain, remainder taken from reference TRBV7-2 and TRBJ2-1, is GAGVSQSPSNKVTEKGKDVELRCDPISGHTALYWYRQSLGQGLEFLIYFQGNSAPDKSGLPSDRFSAERTGGSVSTLTIQRTQQEDSAVYLCASRVSDRGSRDEQFFGPGTRLTVL.

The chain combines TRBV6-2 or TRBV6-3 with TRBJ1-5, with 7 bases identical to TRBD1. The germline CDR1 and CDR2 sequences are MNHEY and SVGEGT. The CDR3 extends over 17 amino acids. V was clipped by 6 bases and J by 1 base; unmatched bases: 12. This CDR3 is CASSATLTGWSNQPQHF. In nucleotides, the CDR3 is TGTGCCAGCAGCGCCACCTTGACAGGGTGGAGCAATCAGCCCCAGCATTTT.

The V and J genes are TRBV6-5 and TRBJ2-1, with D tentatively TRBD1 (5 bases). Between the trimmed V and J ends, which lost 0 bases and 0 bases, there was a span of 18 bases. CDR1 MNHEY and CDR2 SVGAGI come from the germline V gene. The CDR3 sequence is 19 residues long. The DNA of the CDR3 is TGTGCCAGCAGTTACTCACCCACCTCATCAGGGATCTCCTACAATGAGCAGTTCTTC. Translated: CASSYSPTSSGISYNEQFF.

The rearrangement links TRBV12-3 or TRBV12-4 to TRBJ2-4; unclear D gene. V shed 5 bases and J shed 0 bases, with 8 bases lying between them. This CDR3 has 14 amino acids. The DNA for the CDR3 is TGTGCCAGCAGTATGCGGACAGCCAAAAACATTCAGTACTTC. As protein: CASSMRTAKNIQYF.

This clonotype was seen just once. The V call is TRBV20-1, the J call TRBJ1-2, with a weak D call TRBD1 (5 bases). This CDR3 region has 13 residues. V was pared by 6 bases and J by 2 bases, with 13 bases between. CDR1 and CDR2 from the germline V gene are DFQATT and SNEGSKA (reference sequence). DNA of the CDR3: TGCAGTGCCAGACAGAGAACGAACTATGGCTACACCTTC. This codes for CSARQRTNYGYTF.

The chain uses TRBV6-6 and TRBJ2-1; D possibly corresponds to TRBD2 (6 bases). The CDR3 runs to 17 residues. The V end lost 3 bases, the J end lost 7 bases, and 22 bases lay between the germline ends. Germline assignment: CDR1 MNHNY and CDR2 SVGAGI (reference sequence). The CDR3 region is CASSYSSLGLPTNEQFF. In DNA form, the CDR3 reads TGTGCCAGCAGTTATTCTTCGTTGGGACTTCCAACTAATGAGCAGTTCTTC.

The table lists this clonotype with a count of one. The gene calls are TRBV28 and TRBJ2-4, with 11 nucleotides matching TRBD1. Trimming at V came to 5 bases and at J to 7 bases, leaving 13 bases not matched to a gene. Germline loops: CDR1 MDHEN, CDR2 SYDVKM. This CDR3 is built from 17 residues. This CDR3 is CASSPRTGGRLENIQYF. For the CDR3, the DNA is TGTGCCAGCAGTCCACGGACAGGGGGCAGGCTAGAGAACATTCAGTACTTC.

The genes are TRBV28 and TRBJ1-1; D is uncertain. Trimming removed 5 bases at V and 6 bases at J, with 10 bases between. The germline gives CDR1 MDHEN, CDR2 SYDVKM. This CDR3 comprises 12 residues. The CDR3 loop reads CASSVLASEAFF. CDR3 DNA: TGTGCCAGCAGTGTTTTGGCGTCTGAAGCTTTCTTT.

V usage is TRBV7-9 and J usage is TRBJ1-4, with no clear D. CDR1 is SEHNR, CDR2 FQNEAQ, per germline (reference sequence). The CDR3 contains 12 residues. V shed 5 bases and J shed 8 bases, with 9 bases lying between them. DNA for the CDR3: TGTGCCAGCAGCGATATGGGAGAAAAACTGTTTTTT. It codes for CASSDMGEKLFF.

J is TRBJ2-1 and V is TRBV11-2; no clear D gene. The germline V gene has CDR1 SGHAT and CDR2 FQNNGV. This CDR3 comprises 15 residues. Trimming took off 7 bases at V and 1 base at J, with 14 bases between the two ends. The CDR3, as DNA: TGTGCCAGCATCCTTCAGCCGCTGTCCTACAATGAGCAGTTCTTC. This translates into CASILQPLSYNEQFF.

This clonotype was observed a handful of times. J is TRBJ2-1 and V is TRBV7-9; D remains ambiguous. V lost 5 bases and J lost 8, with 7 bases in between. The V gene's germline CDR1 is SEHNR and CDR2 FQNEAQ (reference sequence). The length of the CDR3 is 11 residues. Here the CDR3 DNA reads TGTGCCAGCAGCCAGAGAGATGAGCAGTTCTTC. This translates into CASSQRDEQFF.

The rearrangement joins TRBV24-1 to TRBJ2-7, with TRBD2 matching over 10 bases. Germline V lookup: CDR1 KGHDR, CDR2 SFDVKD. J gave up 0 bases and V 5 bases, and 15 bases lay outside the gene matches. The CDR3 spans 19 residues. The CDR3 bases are TGTGCCACCAGTGTCAAAGAGAGATCTAGCGGGAGAGTCTCCTACGAGCAGTACTTC. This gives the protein CATSVKERSSGRVSYEQYF.

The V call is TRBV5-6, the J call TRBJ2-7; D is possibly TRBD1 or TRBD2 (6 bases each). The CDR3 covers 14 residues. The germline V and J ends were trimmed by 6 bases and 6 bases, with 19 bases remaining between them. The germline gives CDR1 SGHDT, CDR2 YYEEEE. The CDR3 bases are TGTGCCAGCACCCGGAGCTCGGGGGCGGGCGAGCAGTACTTC. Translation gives CASTRSSGAGEQYF.

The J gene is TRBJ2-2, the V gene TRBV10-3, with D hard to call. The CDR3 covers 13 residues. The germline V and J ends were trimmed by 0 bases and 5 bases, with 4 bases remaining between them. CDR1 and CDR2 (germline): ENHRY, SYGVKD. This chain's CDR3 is CAISESPTGELFF. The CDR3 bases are TGTGCCATCAGTGAGTCTCCGACCGGGGAGCTGTTTTTT.

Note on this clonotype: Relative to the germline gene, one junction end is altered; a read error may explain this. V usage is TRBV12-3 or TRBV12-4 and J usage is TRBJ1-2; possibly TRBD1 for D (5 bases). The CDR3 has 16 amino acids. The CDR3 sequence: CASSPLGAGRNYGHTF. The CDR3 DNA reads TGTGCCAGCAGTCCGCTCGGAGCAGGGCGGAACTATGGCCACACCTTC.

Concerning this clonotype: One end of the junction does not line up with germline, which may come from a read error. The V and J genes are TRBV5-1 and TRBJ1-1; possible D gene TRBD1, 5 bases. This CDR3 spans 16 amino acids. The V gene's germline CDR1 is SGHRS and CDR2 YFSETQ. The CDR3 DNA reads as TGCGCCGGCAGCTTGCTTCGGGGCCGCCCGGTCACTGAAGCTTTCTTT. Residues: CAGSLLRGRPVTEAFF.

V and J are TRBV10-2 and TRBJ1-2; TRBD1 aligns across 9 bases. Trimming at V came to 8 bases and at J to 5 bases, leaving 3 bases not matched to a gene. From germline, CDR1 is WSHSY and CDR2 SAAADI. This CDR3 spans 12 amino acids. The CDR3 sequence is CASWGQGYGYTF. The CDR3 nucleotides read TGCGCCAGCTGGGGACAGGGTTATGGCTACACCTTC.

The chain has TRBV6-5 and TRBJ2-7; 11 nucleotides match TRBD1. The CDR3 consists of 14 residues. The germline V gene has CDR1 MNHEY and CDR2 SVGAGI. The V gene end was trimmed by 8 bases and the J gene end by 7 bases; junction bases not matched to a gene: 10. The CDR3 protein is CASHPGQGVWEQYF. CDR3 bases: TGTGCCAGCCACCCGGGACAGGGGGTGTGGGAGCAGTACTTC.

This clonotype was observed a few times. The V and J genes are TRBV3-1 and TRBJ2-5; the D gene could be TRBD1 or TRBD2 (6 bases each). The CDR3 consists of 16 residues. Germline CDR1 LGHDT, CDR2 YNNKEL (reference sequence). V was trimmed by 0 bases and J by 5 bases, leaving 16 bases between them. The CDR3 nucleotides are TGTGCCAGCAGCCAAGATCGTGTGACAGGAGGGGAGACCCAGTACTTC. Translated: CASSQDRVTGGETQYF.

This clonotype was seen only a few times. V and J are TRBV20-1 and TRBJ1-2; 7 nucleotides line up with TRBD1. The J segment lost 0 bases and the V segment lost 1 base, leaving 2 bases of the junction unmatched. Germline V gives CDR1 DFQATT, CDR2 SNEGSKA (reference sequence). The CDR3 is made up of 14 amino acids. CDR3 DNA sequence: TGCAGTGCTAGAGCCGACAGGGCTAACTATGGCTACACCTTC. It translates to CSARADRANYGYTF.

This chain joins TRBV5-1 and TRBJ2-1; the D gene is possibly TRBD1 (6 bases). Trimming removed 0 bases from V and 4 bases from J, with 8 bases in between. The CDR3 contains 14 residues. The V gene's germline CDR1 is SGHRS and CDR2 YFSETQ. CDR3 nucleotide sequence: TGCGCCAGCAGCTTGGCGGGACAATACAATGAGCAGTTCTTC. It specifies CASSLAGQYNEQFF.

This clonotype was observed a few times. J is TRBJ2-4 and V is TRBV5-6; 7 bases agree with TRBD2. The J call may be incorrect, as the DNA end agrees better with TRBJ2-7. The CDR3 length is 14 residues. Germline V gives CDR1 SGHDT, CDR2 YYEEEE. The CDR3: CASSEGGNAYEQYF. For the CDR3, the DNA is TGTGCCAGCTCCGAGGGAGGGAACGCCTACGAGCAGTACTTC.

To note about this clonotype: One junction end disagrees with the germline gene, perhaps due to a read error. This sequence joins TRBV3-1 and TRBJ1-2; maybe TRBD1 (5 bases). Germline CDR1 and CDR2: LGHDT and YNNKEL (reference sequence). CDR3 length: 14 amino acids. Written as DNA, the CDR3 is TGTGCCAGCGGCCAAGGACATAAAAACTATGGCTACACCTTC. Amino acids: CASGQGHKNYGYTF.

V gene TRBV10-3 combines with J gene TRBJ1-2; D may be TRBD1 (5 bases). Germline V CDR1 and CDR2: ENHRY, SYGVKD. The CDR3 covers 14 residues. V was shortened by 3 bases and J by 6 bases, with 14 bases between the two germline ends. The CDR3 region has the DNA TGTGCCATCAGTGAACGGGGCCCTAGTGATGGCTACACCTTC. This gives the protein CAISERGPSDGYTF.